This T cell receptor (beta chain) was profiled in a study of blood T cell repertoires in COVID-19. At the level of the study: Italy, Spain and the United States were the sources of the convalescent and acute COVID-19 samples. T cells, B-cell-depleted T cells, or PBMCs provided the cDNA or gDNA that served as material.

The germline V gene has CDR1 SGDLS and CDR2 YYNGEE. Between the trimmed V and J ends, which lost 3 bases and 7 bases, there was a span of 19 bases. The CDR3 runs 15 residues. The authors' processing: Estimation of nucleated cell counts was performed using reference gene primer amplification. Data came from immunoSEQ multiplex PCR; TCRdb stores just in-frame clones and leaves some out. V, J and clone size are taken as reported in that table, and D and trimming were inferred from the DNA itself. The table has about 76,000 clones, roughly 80% seen once. The receptor comes from a woman in her fifties or sixties with acute or convalescent COVID-19. Sequencing was carried out using peripheral blood. The rearrangement joins TRBV9 to TRBJ2-5; perhaps TRBD2 as D (6 bases). CDR3 in amino acids: CASSATSSNPGTQYF. The CDR3 DNA reads TGTGCCAGCAGCGCCACTAGCTCCAACCCTGGGACCCAGTACTTC.